What follows are 23 T cell receptor beta chains derived from one specimen sequenced in a study of T cells after yellow fever vaccination. One entry per CDR3 protein results from TCRdb running MiXCR on the 5' RACE reads. The table has roughly 310,000 distinct CDR3 sequences, roughly 8.7% seen once. Material: PBMCs, obtained on the day of the first yellow fever vaccination. These receptors were collected from a man aged 18-30 years who received the YFV17D yellow fever vaccine.

This clonotype appeared many times. This chain connects TRBV3-1 to TRBJ2-1, with TRBD2 as a possible D gene (5 bases). The V gene lost 4 bases and the J gene lost 8 bases, with 12 bases spanning the gap. The CDR3 totals 13 residues. Germline CDR1 LGHDT, CDR2 YNNKEL (reference sequence). DNA of the CDR3: TGTGCCAGCAGCCCCGGACTCGGCGATGAGCAGTTCTTC. Translation: CASSPGLGDEQFF.

J is TRBJ2-3 and V is TRBV13, with 8 bases matching TRBD1. The CDR3 totals 15 residues. The J segment lost 5 bases and the V segment lost 5 bases, leaving 9 bases of the junction unmatched. Germline V gives CDR1 PRHDT, CDR2 FYEKMQ (reference sequence). For the CDR3, the DNA is TGTGCCAGCAGCAACCCGCGGACAGGGATAGATACGCAGTATTTT. It specifies CASSNPRTGIDTQYF. The entire variable domain, with the rest obtained from reference TRBV13 and TRBJ2-3, is as follows: AAGVIQSPRHLIKEKRETATLKCYPIPRHDTVYWYQQGPGQDPQFLISFYEKMQSDKGSIPDRFSAQQFSDYHSELNMSSLELGDSALYFCASSNPRTGIDTQYFGPGTRLTVL.

This clonotype was counted many times. This chain joins TRBV5-4 and TRBJ2-7, with 9 bases identical to TRBD1. Germline V gene data show CDR1 as SGHNT and CDR2 as YYREEE (reference sequence). V was clipped by 3 bases and J by 2 bases; unmatched bases: 3. This CDR3 contains 14 residues. The CDR3 spells CASSSGTGTYEQYF. The CDR3 DNA is TGTGCCAGCAGCTCGGGGACAGGGACCTACGAGCAGTACTTC.

The CDR3 reads CASSSYPGQTKYGYTF. The CDR3 DNA follows: TGTGCCAGCAGCTCCTATCCGGGACAGACGAAGTATGGCTACACCTTC. This chain uses TRBV7-2 with TRBJ1-2; 7 bases are shared with TRBD1. The trim removed 4 bases at V and 5 bases at J, leaving 13 bases unmatched. The CDR3 runs 16 residues. From germline, CDR1 is SGHTA and CDR2 FQGNSA. Based on the CDR3 plus reference TRBV7-2 and TRBJ1-2, the full variable domain is GAGVSQSPSNKVTEKGKDVELRCDPISGHTALYWYRQSLGQGLEFLIYFQGNSAPDKSGLPSDRFSAERTGGSVSTLTIQRTQQEDSAVYLCASSSYPGQTKYGYTFGSGTRLTVV.

This clonotype was detected a few times. The chain has TRBV4-1 and TRBJ2-1; D call uncertain. Germline CDR1 reads MGHRA; CDR2 reads YSYEKL. Deletions cut 0 bases from V and 7 bases from J, with 19 bases between. The CDR3 is 17 amino acids. CDR3 coding DNA: TGCGCCAGCAGCCAAGAGTCTACCGGATGGCGTGGAAATGAGCAGTTCTTC. As protein: CASSQESTGWRGNEQFF.

Ten or more counts support this clonotype. The gene calls are TRBV29-1 and TRBJ2-3, with 8 bases lining up with TRBD1. Germline loops: CDR1 SQVTM, CDR2 ANQGSEA. Trimming took 4 bases from V and 4 from J; bases not matched to a gene: 4. The CDR3 is made up of 13 amino acids. The CDR3 region has the DNA TGCAGCGTTGCAGGACAGGGAGCAGATACGCAGTATTTT. Protein sequence: CSVAGQGADTQYF.

The chain recombines TRBV29-1 with TRBJ1-1; TRBD1 matches 10 bases. The CDR3 spans 17 residues. After removal of 4 bases from V and 3 bases from J, the junction contained 14 bases not matched to a gene. The germline CDR1 and CDR2 sequences are SQVTM and ANQGSEA. The CDR3 is CSVAALGTGVRYTEAFF. The CDR3 DNA is TGCAGCGTTGCAGCCTTGGGGACAGGGGTACGATACACTGAAGCTTTCTTT.

Only a few counts were recorded for this clonotype. This chain connects TRBV20-1 to TRBJ2-1; no definite D call. The CDR3 runs to 12 residues. V lost 6 bases and J 9 bases, leaving 15 bases between the germline ends. Germline V gene sequence: CDR1 DFQATT, CDR2 SNEGSKA (reference sequence). CDR3 sequence: CSALPKEVEQFF. The CDR3 nucleotides are TGCAGTGCCCTTCCCAAAGAGGTTGAGCAGTTCTTC.

The chain is built from TRBV29-1 and TRBJ1-4; no clear D. The CDR3 consists of 14 residues. The ends were cut back, 0 bases at V and 3 bases at J, with 8 bases in the middle. CDR1 and CDR2 from the germline V gene are SQVTM and ANQGSEA. In nucleotides, the CDR3 is TGCAGCGTTGAAGAGGGCCGGCCTAATGAAAAACTGTTTTTT. It yields the protein CSVEEGRPNEKLFF.

This clonotype was seen more than once but under ten times. The genes are TRBV5-1 and TRBJ2-5; TRBD1 agrees at 10 bases. V trimming: 5 bases; J trimming: 5 bases; junction bases outside the gene matches: 12. The length of the CDR3 is 16 residues. CDR1 and CDR2 (germline): SGHRS, YFSETQ. CDR3 sequence: CASRDNPGTGAETQYF. For the CDR3, the DNA is TGCGCCAGCAGAGACAATCCCGGGACAGGGGCGGAGACCCAGTACTTC.

This clonotype was recorded a few times. V gene TRBV18 combines with J gene TRBJ2-5, with D tentatively TRBD1 (7 bases). Germline CDR1 reads KGHSH; CDR2 reads LQKENI. CDR3 size: 13 residues. The ends were cut back, 6 bases at V and 5 bases at J, with 13 bases in the middle. The CDR3 DNA is TGTGCCAGCTCTGAGGCGGGACAGGAGACCCAGTACTTC. Amino acid sequence: CASSEAGQETQYF.

This clonotype was counted at least ten times. The chain couples TRBV7-6 to TRBJ2-2; D unresolved. Germline V gives CDR1 SGHVS, CDR2 FNYEAQ. CDR3 size: 16 residues. The ends were cut back, 1 base at V and 3 bases at J, with 12 bases in the middle. CDR3 in amino acids: CASSLEDPRHTGELFF. For the CDR3, the DNA is TGTGCCAGCAGCTTAGAAGACCCCCGGCACACCGGGGAGCTGTTTTTT.

The chain has TRBV15 and TRBJ2-1; D is ambiguous. This CDR3 has 14 residues. V was shortened by 0 bases and J by 4 bases, with 7 bases between the two germline ends. Germline CDR1 LNHNV, CDR2 YYDKDF (reference sequence). CDR3 sequence (DNA): TGTGCCACCAGCAGAGATCGAAGTTACAATGAGCAGTTCTTC. It specifies CATSRDRSYNEQFF.

The gene calls are TRBV2 and TRBJ1-4; D is ambiguous. In germline, CDR1 is SNHLY, CDR2 FYNNEI. CDR3 length: 12 residues. With 8 bases removed from V and 8 bases from J, the gap between germline ends came to 12 bases. This CDR3 reads CASCREFEKLFF. The CDR3 region has the DNA TGTGCCAGCTGCCGGGAATTCGAAAAACTGTTTTTT. Based on the CDR3 plus reference TRBV2 and TRBJ1-4, the full variable domain is EPEVTQTPSHQVTQMGQEVILRCVPISNHLYFYWYRQILGQKVEFLVSFYNNEISEKSEIFDDQFSVERPDGSNFTLKIRSTKLEDSAMYFCASCREFEKLFFGSGTQLSVL.

In nucleotides, the CDR3 is TGTGCCAGCAGAGGGGGACAGGATGGGAATCAGCCCCAGCATTTT. Translated, it gives CASRGGQDGNQPQHF. This chain links TRBV6-2 or TRBV6-3 with TRBJ1-5; 8 bases line up with TRBD1. V gave up 6 bases and J gave up 4 bases; unmatched junction bases: 8. CDR1 is MNHEY, CDR2 SVGEGT, per germline. The CDR3 totals 15 residues.

This clonotype was seen only a few times. V is TRBV12-3 or TRBV12-4 and J is TRBJ2-1, with a possible D match to TRBD1 (6 bases). This CDR3 contains 15 residues. Trimming took off 2 bases at V and 2 bases at J, with 10 bases between the two ends. The CDR3: CASSLKQGAYNEQFF. The DNA of the CDR3 is TGTGCCAGCAGTTTAAAACAGGGAGCCTACAATGAGCAGTTCTTC.

Ten or more counts support this clonotype. V is TRBV2 and J is TRBJ1-2; 9 nucleotides match TRBD1. V gave up 0 bases and J gave up 5 bases; unmatched junction bases: 4. CDR1 SNHLY and CDR2 FYNNEI come from the germline V gene. The CDR3 runs 15 residues. CDR3 amino acids: CASSEAPGTGYGYTF. In DNA, the CDR3 is TGTGCCAGCAGTGAAGCGCCAGGGACAGGGTATGGCTACACCTTC.

This clonotype showed up many times. The chain has TRBV2 and TRBJ1-6; maybe TRBD1 (6 bases). Germline V CDR1 and CDR2: SNHLY, FYNNEI. The ends were cut back, 6 bases at V and 9 bases at J, with 18 bases in the middle. This CDR3 region has 15 residues. The CDR3 is CASRDYRDRGSPLHF. The CDR3, as DNA: TGTGCCAGCAGGGACTACAGGGACCGGGGTTCACCCCTCCACTTT.

This sequence joins TRBV3-1 and TRBJ1-3; 8 nucleotides line up with TRBD1. CDR3 length: 18 amino acids. Unmatched junction bases numbered 23, after V lost 8 bases and J lost 8 bases. In germline, CDR1 is LGHDT, CDR2 YNNKEL (reference sequence). CDR3 nucleotides: TGTGCCAGCGGGGGGATCGGGACAGGATTACCCCGCAAGGACACCATATATTTT. Translation: CASGGIGTGLPRKDTIYF.

The V gene is TRBV15, the J gene TRBJ2-1, with TRBD1 matching 8 bases. The CDR3 is made up of 15 amino acids. The germline gives CDR1 LNHNV, CDR2 YYDKDF (reference sequence). V trimming: 1 base; J trimming: 8 bases; junction bases outside the gene matches: 7. CDR3 region: CATSRVTGAVYEQFF. DNA of the CDR3: TGTGCCACCAGCAGAGTGACAGGGGCGGTGTATGAGCAGTTCTTC.

This clonotype occurred many times. The chain couples TRBV14 to TRBJ1-4; TRBD1 matches 8 bases. This CDR3 is 13 amino acids long. J lost 8 bases, V lost 4 bases, and 3 bases had no gene match. Germline V gives CDR1 SGHDN, CDR2 FVKESK. CDR3 bases: TGTGCCAGCAGCCGACAGGGGAACGAAAAACTGTTTTTT. This codes for CASSRQGNEKLFF.

Note on this clonotype: An end of the junction differs from the germline gene, which may be a read error. The J gene is TRBJ1-5, the V gene TRBV7-9, with D maybe TRBD1 (5 bases). The V gene's germline CDR1 is SEHNR and CDR2 FQNEAQ (reference sequence). The CDR3 consists of 14 residues. The CDR3 spells CASSLDQGYEPQHF. CDR3 DNA sequence: TGTGCCAGCAGTTTAGACCAGGGTTACGAGCCCCAGCATTTT.

This clonotype was recorded at least ten times. This chain connects TRBV11-2 to TRBJ2-5; the match to TRBD1 covers 8 bases. After removal of 0 bases from V and 3 bases from J, the junction contained 6 bases not matched to a gene. This CDR3 comprises 16 residues. Per germline, CDR1 SGHAT and CDR2 FQNNGV. The CDR3 spells CASSLDGRGREETQYF. The CDR3 DNA is TGTGCCAGCAGCTTAGATGGCAGGGGGCGGGAAGAGACCCAGTACTTC.